The 7 T cell receptor beta chains below all came from one sample that was sequenced in a study of ipilimumab plus nivolumab after autologous stem cell transplantation. TCRdb's copy holds only in-frame clones and misses some; the assay was immunoSEQ multiplex PCR. The profile shows under 20,000 clones, 65% to 85% of them singletons. The sample here was PBMCs, taken in a trial of ipilimumab plus nivolumab as post-transplant consolidation. These receptors all come from a male donor with diffuse large B-cell lymphoma.

This clone was counted a single time. The rearrangement links TRBV11-2 to TRBJ2-1, with 14 bases matching TRBD2. Per germline, CDR1 SGHAT and CDR2 FQNNGV. CDR3 length: 15 residues. V shed 4 bases, J shed 9 bases, and the junction held 5 bases outside the gene matches. In DNA form, the CDR3 reads TGTGCCAGCAGCTCCCCGACTAGCGGGGGGGGTGAGCAGTTCTTC. Its protein is CASSSPTSGGGEQFF. Full variable domain (remainder filled in from reference TRBV11-2 and TRBJ2-1): EAGVAQSPRYKIIEKRQSVAFWCNPISGHATLYWYQQILGQGPKLLIQFQNNGVVDDSQLPKDRFSAERLKGVDSTLKIQPAKLEDSAVYLCASSSPTSGGGEQFFGPGTRLTVL.

The rearrangement uses TRBV4-3 and TRBJ2-1; D may be TRBD1 (6 bases). Germline CDR1 LGHNA, CDR2 YSLEER. CDR3 length equals 14 residues. The germline V and J ends were trimmed by 0 bases and 8 bases, with 11 bases remaining between them. CDR3 region: CASSQERGSYEQFF. Here the CDR3 DNA reads TGCGCCAGCAGCCAAGAAAGGGGGTCCTATGAGCAGTTCTTC.

The chain has TRBV4-1 and TRBJ1-5; perhaps TRBD1 as D (5 bases). This CDR3 is built from 15 residues. The V end was cut by 1 base, the J end by 2 bases, with 9 bases between. The germline V gene has CDR1 MGHRA and CDR2 YSYEKL. The CDR3 coding sequence is TGCGCCAGCAGCCAAGGGGGACTCGGCAATCAGCCCCAGCATTTT. Protein sequence: CASSQGGLGNQPQHF.

This clone has a single count. The rearrangement uses TRBV4-3 and TRBJ2-4; 12 bases map to TRBD2. The ends lost 0 bases at V and 3 bases at J; junction bases unmatched: 6. The CDR3 length is 18 residues. In germline, CDR1 is LGHNA, CDR2 YSLEER. The CDR3 nucleotides read TGCGCCAGCAGCCAAGATTTCCCTAGCGGGGGGGTCAAAAACATTCAGTACTTC. Its protein product is CASSQDFPSGGVKNIQYF.

V usage is TRBV2 and J usage is TRBJ2-2; TRBD1 might be the D (8 bases). The V end lost 6 bases, the J end lost 9 bases, and 17 bases lay between the germline ends. CDR3 length: 14 amino acids. CDR1 and CDR2 from the germline V gene are SNHLY and FYNNEI. Written as DNA, the CDR3 is TGTGCCAGCAGAGCGGGACAGGAAGCCCGGGAGCTGTTTTTT. It is translated as CASRAGQEARELFF.

The chain recombines TRBV7-2 with TRBJ2-5, with 9 bases aligning to TRBD2. The CDR3 length is 16 residues. The germline CDR1 and CDR2 sequences are SGHTA and FQGNSA. With V trimmed by 0 bases and J by 2 bases, 4 bases remained unmatched. The CDR3 nucleotides read TGTGCCAGCAGCTTAGCGTTGACTAGCGGTCAAGAGACCCAGTACTTC. Its translation: CASSLALTSGQETQYF.

This sequence joins TRBV21-1 and TRBJ2-1; whether TRBD2, the table's D call, matches the DNA was not checked. TRBV21-1 is a pseudogene. This CDR3 comprises 16 residues. This CDR3 is CAILPGGGSSYNEQFF. DNA for the CDR3: TGTGCCATCCTACCGGGCGGGGGGAGCTCCTACAATGAGCAGTTCTTC.